These 24 T cell receptor beta chains came from one sample sequenced in a study of tumor-infiltrating lymphocytes in primary liver carcinoma. Using a constant-region primer together with ProtoScript II reverse transcriptase, TCR beta cDNA was made from roughly 520 ng of total RNA. Slightly modified ARM-PCR served as the procedure for the TCR beta libraries. These libraries came from three rounds of nested multiplex PCR. With TRBV1-TRBV30 forward primers and a C-beta reverse primer, the first two PCR rounds were run for nine to eleven cycles each. TCRdb called the multiplex PCR reads again in MiXCR, with one record for every CDR3 protein. The sample yields 100,000 or so distinct CDR3 sequences, more than 60% seen once. From unsorted bulk tissue weighing roughly 18-30 mg, DNA and RNA were co-extracted. The sample comprised liver tumor tissue from sampling region 5. The subset: tumor region T5, tumor centre. All receptors derive from a woman aged 55-69 years with primary liver carcinoma and hepatitis B virus infection.

A remark on this clonotype: A much larger clone lies a single base off, so this may be a read error. The rearrangement links TRBV6-1 to TRBJ2-7, with a possible D match to TRBD1 (5 bases). Germline V gene sequence: CDR1 MNHNS, CDR2 SASEGT. V was cut by 7 bases and J by 3 bases, with 13 bases left in between. This CDR3 has 13 amino acids. Here the CDR3 DNA reads TGTGCCAGCAATGATAGGGGCAGCTACGAGCAGTACTTC. Encoded protein: CASNDRGSYEQYF.

CDR3: CANRDGDGELFF. In DNA, the CDR3 is TGTGCCAACAGGGACGGGGACGGGGAGCTGTTTTTT. The V gene is TRBV12-3 or TRBV12-4, the J gene TRBJ2-2; a possible D gene is TRBD1 (6 bases). Trimming removed 10 bases at V and 7 bases at J, with 13 bases between. This CDR3 is built from 12 residues.

In regard to this clonotype: In this CDR3 the conserved last residue, phenylalanine or tryptophan, is missing, so a read error is likely. The rearrangement links TRBV6-6 to TRBJ2-5; D may match TRBD1 or TRBD2 (6 bases each). The CDR3 length is 15 residues. Germline lookup yields CDR1 MNHNY and CDR2 SVGAGI (reference sequence). V shed 1 base and J shed 2 bases, with 11 bases lying between them. CDR3 DNA sequence: TGTGCCAGCAGTTACTACGGGGGCCAGCAAGAGACCCAGTACATC. Translated, it gives CASSYYGGQQETQYI.

The CDR3 here is CACNPGYDYTF. CDR3 DNA sequence: TGTGCCTGCAACCCCGGCTACGACTACACCTTC. This chain connects TRBV11-2 to TRBJ1-2; no definite D call. Looked up from germline, CDR1 is SGHAT and CDR2 is FQNNGV. This CDR3 is built from 11 residues. V lost 11 bases and J 10 bases, leaving 17 bases between the germline ends. Full variable domain (remainder filled in from reference TRBV11-2 and TRBJ1-2): EAGVAQSPRYKIIEKRQSVAFWCNPISGHATLYWYQQILGQGPKLLIQFQNNGVVDDSQLPKDRFSAERLKGVDSTLKIQPAKLEDSAVYLCACNPGYDYTFGSGTRLTVV.

About this clonotype itself: This may be a read error: a much more frequent sequence differs by one nucleotide. The V gene is TRBV7-9, the J gene TRBJ2-3, with TRBD1 as a possible D gene (5 bases). The CDR3 is made up of 14 amino acids. Trimming stripped 1 base from V and 5 bases from J, with 10 bases between. CDR1 and CDR2 (germline): SEHNR, FQNEAQ (reference sequence). CDR3 residues: CASSLGQGKDTQYF. The CDR3 bases are TGTGCCAGCAGCTTAGGCCAGGGAAAAGATACGCAGTATTTT.

The V and J genes are TRBV28 and TRBJ2-2; D not resolved. The CDR3 is made up of 19 amino acids. Between the trimmed V and J ends, which lost 3 bases and 5 bases, there was a span of 25 bases. From germline, CDR1 is MDHEN and CDR2 SYDVKM. The CDR3 here is CASSFFGRVGQTNTGELFF. For the CDR3, the DNA is TGTGCCAGCAGTTTTTTTGGGCGTGTTGGGCAGACCAATACCGGGGAGCTGTTTTTT.

The J gene is TRBJ2-3, the V gene TRBV30; TRBD2 might be the D (7 bases). The CDR3 spans 12 residues. The germline V gene encodes CDR1 GTSNPN and CDR2 SVGIG (reference sequence). The V gene lost 0 bases and the J gene lost 11 bases, with 12 bases spanning the gap. In DNA form, the CDR3 reads TGTGCCTGGAGTGTACAAGGGGGGGGGCAGTATTTT. The encoded protein is CAWSVQGGGQYF.

Concerning this clonotype: One end of the junction fails to match germline, which may point to a read error. The chain joins TRBV7-8 to TRBJ1-1, with a possible D match to TRBD1 (6 bases). CDR1 and CDR2 (germline): SGHVS, FQNEAQ. The CDR3 has 13 residues. Here the CDR3 DNA reads TGTGTCAGCAGCATCATCTTGGGGGCTGAAGCTCTCTTT. Its protein is CVSSIILGAEALF.

This rearrangement joins TRBV5-4 to TRBJ1-2, with D possibly matching TRBD1 (6 bases). Germline V gene data show CDR1 as SGHNT and CDR2 as YYREEE (reference sequence). The length of the CDR3 is 13 residues. V shed 3 bases and J shed 4 bases, with 10 bases lying between them. The CDR3 spells CASSYTGSYGYTF. Written as DNA, the CDR3 is TGTGCCAGCAGCTATACAGGGAGCTATGGCTACACCTTC.

This clonotype was counted many times. The chain carries TRBV6-1 and TRBJ2-1, with 9 bases matching TRBD2. The germline gives CDR1 MNHNS, CDR2 SASEGT. This CDR3 has 16 amino acids. V dropped 4 bases and J dropped 9; count of bases not matched to a gene: 13. In DNA, the CDR3 is TGTGCCAGCAGTGGGGGAGGGGCTAGCGGGAACCTTGAGCAGTTCTTC. It is translated as CASSGGGASGNLEQFF.

This clonotype occurred once. The rearrangement uses TRBV11-3 and TRBJ2-2, with 10 bases that match TRBD1. The CDR3 is 20 amino acids. Per the germline V gene, CDR1 is SGHNT and CDR2 is YENEEA. V lost 7 bases and J lost 0; bases outside the gene matches: 17. The CDR3 loop is CASNLDSIGTGASNTGELFF. In nucleotides, the CDR3 is TGTGCCAGCAATTTAGATTCCATCGGGACAGGGGCCTCGAACACCGGGGAGCTGTTTTTT.

This clonotype is a singleton in its sample. One end of the junction varies from germline; a read error may be responsible. The genes are TRBV14 and TRBJ2-2; TRBD1 might be the D (6 bases). CDR1 and CDR2 from the germline V gene are SGHDN and FVKESK. The CDR3 spans 14 residues. The CDR3 bases are TGTGACAGCAGTCTGGACAGAGACACCGGGGAGCTGTTTTTT. This translates into CDSSLDRDTGELFF.

Comment on this clonotype: Here the CDR3 omits its conserved ending phenylalanine or tryptophan, so a read error is the likely source. The V and J genes are TRBV11-2 and TRBJ2-1; D ambiguous. V was trimmed by 5 bases and J by 10 bases, leaving 9 bases between them. Germline V gives CDR1 SGHAT, CDR2 FQNNGV. The CDR3 sequence is 11 residues long. The CDR3 sequence: CASSLQKEQFS. The DNA for the CDR3 is TGTGCCAGCAGCCTACAGAAAGAGCAGTTCTCC.

Worth noting for this clonotype: One end of the junction varies from germline; a read error may be responsible. This rearrangement joins TRBV6-6 to TRBJ2-3; a possible D gene is TRBD2 (6 bases). This CDR3 region has 13 residues. The germline gives CDR1 MNHNY, CDR2 SVGAGI (reference sequence). The CDR3 DNA sequence: TGTGTCAGCATCGGCCGGGGGAAGGATACGCAGTATTTT. Protein: CVSIGRGKDTQYF.

A remark on this clonotype: The CDR3 ends on some other residue instead of the conserved phenylalanine or tryptophan, so this is likely a read error. The chain employs TRBV12-3 or TRBV12-4 and TRBJ2-7; D gene uncertain. The CDR3 loop spans 13 amino acids. The CDR3 DNA reads as TGTGTCAGCAGTAAGAGACAAGCCTACGAGCAGTACTCC. Protein product: CVSSKRQAYEQYS.

Concerning this clonotype: One end of the junction varies from germline; a read error may be responsible. The chain couples TRBV11-2 to TRBJ2-2; perhaps TRBD2 as D (5 bases). CDR1 and CDR2 (germline): SGHAT, FQNNGV. The CDR3 runs to 14 residues. The CDR3 DNA reads TGTGCCAGCAGCTTTTATAAATCCGTCGGGGAGCTGTTATTT. Its translation is CASSFYKSVGELLF.

This clonotype was counted between two and nine times. V is TRBV28 and J is TRBJ2-5; 8 positions match TRBD1. The germline V gene has CDR1 MDHEN and CDR2 SYDVKM. The CDR3 consists of 15 residues. J lost 3 bases, V lost 6 bases, and 9 bases had no gene match. The CDR3 nucleotides are TGTGCCAGCAGCTCCAGCGGACAGGGAAAAGAGACCCAGTACTTC. This codes for CASSSSGQGKETQYF.

The chain joins TRBV18 to TRBJ2-3; D unclear. The J call is doubtful: the DNA matches TRBJ2-5 better. The germline V gene encodes CDR1 KGHSH and CDR2 LQKENI. This CDR3 has 13 residues. The CDR3 loop is CASSPPSSETQYF. Written as DNA, the CDR3 is TGTGCCAGCTCACCACCCTCATCGGAGACCCAGTACTTC.

As concerns this clonotype: At one end the junction does not follow the germline gene, possibly because of a read error. The chain uses TRBV29-1 and TRBJ2-1; TRBD2 aligns across 10 bases. Germline values: CDR1 SQVTM, CDR2 ANQGSEA. The CDR3 covers 17 residues. In nucleotides, the CDR3 is TGCAACGTTGAATTCCTCGGGACTAGCGACTCCTACAATGAGCAGTTCTTC. Amino acid sequence: CNVEFLGTSDSYNEQFF.

On this clonotype itself: A read error is possible here, since a much larger clone lies one base away. This chain uses TRBV6-1 with TRBJ2-1; 7 bases line up with TRBD2. Germline-derived CDR1 and CDR2 are MNHNS and SASEGT. The trim removed 7 bases at V and 4 bases at J, leaving 10 bases unmatched. The CDR3 totals 15 residues. DNA of the CDR3: TGTGCCAGCACCCTCGGGACTAACGGTTACAATGAGCAGTTCTTC. As protein: CASTLGTNGYNEQFF.

This clonotype rates as medium-sized. V is TRBV29-1 and J is TRBJ1-2, with 7 bases aligning to TRBD1. The V segment lost 3 bases and the J segment 4 bases; nucleotides outside the gene matches: 14. There are 16 residues in the CDR3. Germline V gene lookup returns CDR1 SQVTM and CDR2 ANQGSEA. The CDR3 here is CSVDPRTGLVSYGYTF. CDR3 DNA: TGCAGCGTTGACCCGCGGACAGGACTCGTCTCCTATGGCTACACCTTC. Supplemented by reference TRBV29-1 and TRBJ1-2, the full variable domain reads SAVISQKPSRDICQRGTSLTIQCQVDSQVTMMFWYRQQPGQSLTLIATANQGSEATYESGFVIDKFPISRPNLTFSTLTVSNMSPEDSSIYLCSVDPRTGLVSYGYTFGSGTRLTVV.

This clonotype was picked up many times. This chain connects TRBV4-1 to TRBJ1-1; the match to TRBD1 covers 7 bases. The CDR3 consists of 16 residues. Germline assignment: CDR1 MGHRA and CDR2 YSYEKL. V lost 4 bases, J lost 0 bases, and 8 bases stayed unmatched. Here the CDR3 reads CASSPKTGLMNTEAFF. CDR3 DNA sequence: TGCGCCAGCAGCCCAAAGACAGGGTTGATGAACACTGAAGCTTTCTTT.

Worth noting for this clonotype: This may stem from a read error, because a much larger clone lies one nucleotide away. The genes are TRBV28 and TRBJ1-2; no reliable D call. The CDR3 covers 16 residues. Per germline, CDR1 MDHEN and CDR2 SYDVKM. The V and J ends lost 4 bases and 3 bases respectively, with 18 bases between them. DNA for the CDR3: TGTGCCAGCAGTTCCCCCGCGGTGGCCGCCTACTATGGCTACACCTTC. Translating gives CASSSPAVAAYYGYTF.

The chain joins TRBV2 to TRBJ2-6, with TRBD1 identical over 10 bases. CDR1 and CDR2 from the germline V gene are SNHLY and FYNNEI. This CDR3 is 21 amino acids long. J was trimmed by 4 bases and V by 6 bases; bases with no gene match: 21. This CDR3 is CASRSLYQIRDRGPGANVLTF. The CDR3 DNA follows: TGTGCCAGCAGGTCGCTCTACCAGATCCGGGACAGGGGTCCCGGGGCCAACGTCCTGACTTTC.